Shown below are 17 T cell receptor beta chains from a single sample sequenced in a study of technical replicates of blood from a few donors. Only in-frame clones appear in the TCRdb table, and some are missing; sequencing was by immunoSEQ multiplex PCR. The sample includes about 100,000 clones, roughly 94% of them seen just once. Material: T cells isolated from PBMCs. These receptors all come from a human donor in good health.

J is TRBJ2-1 and V is TRBV6-5, with 9 bases lining up with TRBD2. CDR3 length: 13 residues. V shed 6 bases and J 5 bases; nucleotides not matched to a gene: 2. The germline V gene has CDR1 MNHEY and CDR2 SVGAGI. The CDR3 nucleotides are TGTGCCAGCAGGCGGGAGGGAAACAATGAGCAGTTCTTC. Its translation: CASRREGNNEQFF.

The rearrangement uses TRBV6-6 and TRBJ2-7; weak D call: TRBD2 (5 bases). This CDR3 has 13 amino acids. Germline CDR1 is MNHNY and CDR2 is SVGAGI (reference sequence). The V end lost 7 bases, the J end lost 7 bases, and 17 bases lay between the germline ends. CDR3 sequence: CASTYTKSGEQYF. The CDR3 nucleotides are TGTGCCAGCACCTATACTAAATCGGGAGAGCAGTACTTC.

The chain uses TRBV6-5 and TRBJ1-1; TRBD1 agrees at 7 bases. The V and J ends lost 2 bases and 8 bases, in that order; junction bases with no gene match: 8. The CDR3 is 14 amino acids. Germline CDR1 and CDR2: MNHEY and SVGAGI. CDR3 DNA: TGTGCCAGCAGTTACCGACAGGGATCCTTGGAAGCTTTCTTT. This sequence encodes CASSYRQGSLEAFF.

The chain joins TRBV10-3 to TRBJ1-2; D might be TRBD1 (6 bases). CDR1 ENHRY and CDR2 SYGVKD come from the germline V gene. Trimming left V 6 bases short and J 2 bases short, with 16 bases between. This CDR3 contains 15 residues. Written as DNA, the CDR3 is TGTGCCATCAGCAGGGGAAGGTCGATAAACTATGGCTACACCTTC. This encodes CAISRGRSINYGYTF.

The J gene is TRBJ2-3, the V gene TRBV11-3; maybe TRBD2 (6 bases). Germline values: CDR1 SGHNT, CDR2 YENEEA. The CDR3 consists of 15 residues. V gave up 6 bases and J gave up 1 base, with 14 bases separating them. CDR3 DNA sequence: TGTGCCAGCAGGATTGGACTATCGGGCACAGATACGCAGTATTTT. It specifies CASRIGLSGTDTQYF.

The chain has TRBV19 and TRBJ2-1, with 10 bases identical to TRBD2. The CDR3 contains 17 residues. Per the germline V gene, CDR1 is LNHDA and CDR2 is SQIVND (reference sequence). V was pared by 0 bases and J by 5 bases, with 7 bases of the junction left unmatched. CDR3 region: CASSIDPGLAYDNEQFF. In DNA form, the CDR3 reads TGTGCCAGTAGTATAGATCCGGGACTAGCGTACGACAATGAGCAGTTCTTC.

CDR3 coding DNA: TGTGCCAGCAGAACCTCAGGGGGCGCCTATGGCTACACCTTC. It specifies CASRTSGGAYGYTF. V gene TRBV5-4 combines with J gene TRBJ1-2; 8 positions agree with TRBD1. V lost 5 bases to trimming and J lost 4 bases; unmatched junction nucleotides: 7. The CDR3 contains 14 residues. Germline V lookup: CDR1 SGHNT, CDR2 YYREEE (reference sequence).

This clone was seen a few times. The chain employs TRBV4-1 and TRBJ1-1; D uncertain. V lost 0 bases to trimming and J lost 1 base, with 6 bases between them. This CDR3 has 14 residues. Germline lookup yields CDR1 MGHRA and CDR2 YSYEKL. The CDR3 nucleotides are TGCGCCAGCAGCCAAGATCCCGGGAACACTGAAGCTTTCTTT. It is translated as CASSQDPGNTEAFF.

The gene calls are TRBV5-1 and TRBJ2-2, with 9 bases that match TRBD1. With V trimmed by 0 bases and J by 4 bases, 1 base remained unmatched. The CDR3 has 15 amino acids. Germline V gene sequence: CDR1 SGHRS, CDR2 YFSETQ. CDR3 region: CASSLDRGRTGELFF. DNA for the CDR3: TGCGCCAGCAGCTTGGACAGGGGGCGCACCGGGGAGCTGTTTTTT.

This clone was seen only once. The CDR3 loop reads CASKGESSYEQYF. CDR3 nucleotides: TGTGCCTCAAAAGGAGAGTCCTCCTACGAGCAGTACTTC. The chain carries TRBV19 and TRBJ2-7; the D is unclear. V dropped 11 bases and J dropped 0 bases, with 14 bases sitting between them. From germline, CDR1 is LNHDA and CDR2 SQIVND (reference sequence). The CDR3 has 13 residues.

V usage is TRBV5-8 and J usage is TRBJ2-2; possible D gene TRBD2, 6 bases. This CDR3 has 14 amino acids. V was clipped by 4 bases and J by 0 bases, with 7 bases between them. Germline CDR1 and CDR2: SGHTS and YDEGEE. The CDR3, as DNA: TGTGCCAGCAGCCCGGGAGCGAACACCGGGGAGCTGTTTTTT. Protein sequence: CASSPGANTGELFF.

V is TRBV2 and J is TRBJ1-1; tentative D call: TRBD1 (5 bases). The CDR3 is 15 residues long. Germline CDR1 and CDR2: SNHLY and FYNNEI. The V gene lost 7 bases and the J gene lost 1 base, with 16 bases spanning the gap. The CDR3: CASTVGVGQNTEAFF. The CDR3 DNA is TGTGCCAGCACTGTTGGAGTCGGACAGAACACTGAAGCTTTCTTT.

A single count supports this clone. The chain combines TRBV9 with TRBJ2-1; tentative D call: TRBD1 (5 bases). Germline assignment: CDR1 SGDLS and CDR2 YYNGEE. This CDR3 comprises 15 residues. Trimming shortened V by 6 bases and J by 7 bases, and 20 bases separated the two germline ends. The CDR3 is CASTVGQGVVNEQFF. CDR3 in DNA: TGTGCCAGCACCGTCGGCCAGGGTGTTGTAAATGAGCAGTTCTTC.

The V gene is TRBV27, the J gene TRBJ2-1; TRBD2 might be the D (6 bases). V was pared by 8 bases and J by 10 bases, with 24 bases between. Germline V gene sequence: CDR1 MNHEY, CDR2 SMNVEV (reference sequence). The length of the CDR3 is 15 residues. Here the CDR3 DNA reads TGTGCCAGCTTACGGGGAAGCGGGTACAGAGCGGAGCAGTTCTTC. Translating gives CASLRGSGYRAEQFF.

The chain combines TRBV27 with TRBJ1-5; the D is unclear. Germline assignment: CDR1 MNHEY and CDR2 SMNVEV (reference sequence). Trimming stripped 0 bases from V and 7 bases from J, with 7 bases between. This CDR3 is 13 amino acids long. The CDR3 loop reads CASSLSAEQPQHF. As DNA, the CDR3 is TGTGCCAGCAGTTTATCGGCTGAACAGCCCCAGCATTTT.

The chain has TRBV25-1 and TRBJ2-2, with TRBD2 matching 9 bases. J was trimmed by 5 bases and V by 5 bases; bases with no gene match: 6. This CDR3 is built from 15 residues. Germline loops: CDR1 MGHDK, CDR2 SYGVNS. CDR3 nucleotides: TGTGCCAGCAGTTCCGGACTAGCGAGAACCGGGGAGCTGTTTTTT. Translated, it gives CASSSGLARTGELFF.

The chain uses TRBV2 and TRBJ2-7, with a possible D match to TRBD1 (5 bases). V shed 5 bases and J shed 6 bases, with 17 bases lying between them. Germline V gene data show CDR1 as SNHLY and CDR2 as FYNNEI. The CDR3 spans 14 residues. The CDR3 loop reads CASSHDGAGPEQYF. CDR3 coding DNA: TGTGCCAGCAGTCATGATGGAGCAGGGCCCGAGCAGTACTTC.